Listed below are T cell receptor beta chains from one sample, sequenced in a study of shared clonotypes between healthy human individuals. Measured with immunoSEQ multiplex PCR; TCRdb has only the in-frame clones, and not every one. The sample records 400,000 to 550,000 clones, 79% being singletons. Material: PBMCs. The source is a woman in her thirties or forties in good health. Some clones in this sample may be carry-over from other donors' samples. The CDR3 runs from the conserved cysteine through the conserved F or W. A D gene is named only where the DNA matches it firmly. The size of a clone is reported for some rows only, either as once, few or many, or as a class for expanded clones.

d_gene,abundance,j_gene,v_gene,CDR3nt,CDR3aa
TRBD1,few,TRBJ2-5,TRBV9,TGTGCCAGCAGCGGCCTACCGGGACAGAACCAAGAGACCCAGTACTTC,CASSGLPGQNQETQYF
-,-,TRBJ2-6,TRBV25-1,TGTGCCAGCAGCAGGAGCTCTGGGGCCAACGTCCTGACTTTC,CASSRSSGANVLTF
-,-,TRBJ1-4,TRBV6-6,TGTGCCAGCAGTTACGGGCTGATAGCAACTAATGAAAAACTGTTTTTT,CASSYGLIATNEKLFF
TRBD2,-,TRBJ2-7,TRBV27,TGTGCCAGCAGTTCCCGGACTAGCGGGAGGACCTACGAGCAGTACTTC,CASSSRTSGRTYEQYF
-,once,TRBJ1-1,TRBV6-5,TGTGCCAGTGGGGGCATCACCGAAGCTTTCTTT,CASGGITEAFF
-,-,TRBJ2-3,TRBV4-2,TGTGCCAGCAGCCAAGATGGCCCAGATACGCAGTATTTT,CASSQDGPDTQYF
-,-,TRBJ2-5,TRBV7-9,TGTGCCAGCAGCTTAAACCAAGAGACCCAGTACTTC,CASSLNQETQYF
TRBD1,-,TRBJ2-2,TRBV19,TGTGCCAGTAGTTCGGGACAGGGGGCGCAGGGCGGGGAGCTGTTTTTT,CASSSGQGAQGGELFF
-,-,TRBJ2-5,TRBV27,TGTGCCAGCAGTTGGGGGTACCAAGAGACCCAGTACTTC,CASSWGYQETQYF
-,-,TRBJ2-1,TRBV9,TGTGCCAGCAGCGTAGAGGGGAATGGTGAGCAGTTCTTC,CASSVEGNGEQFF
-,-,TRBJ1-1,TRBV6-1,TGTGCCAGCAGTGGTTCCAGGGTGAACACTGAAGCTTTCTTT,CASSGSRVNTEAFF
TRBD2,-,TRBJ2-5,TRBV10-2,TGCGCCAGCACCACTAGCGGGAGGAAAGAGACCCAGTACTTC,CASTTSGRKETQYF
-,-,TRBJ2-5,TRBV29-1,TGCAGCGTTGAAGGTCTTAGGGGACAAGAGACCCAGTACTTC,CSVEGLRGQETQYF
-,-,TRBJ2-7,TRBV19,TGTGCCAGTAGTGTTGGCAGAAGTTACGAGCAGTACTTC,CASSVGRSYEQYF
-,-,TRBJ1-2,TRBV4-2,TGTGCCAGCAGCCAAGATAGTTCCGGGGTTACCTATGGCTACACCTTC,CASSQDSSGVTYGYTF
-,once,TRBJ2-7,TRBV7-9,TGTGCCAGCAGTTCTGATCCCTACGAGCAGTACTTC,CASSSDPYEQYF
TRBD1,-,TRBJ2-7,TRBV2,TGTGCCAGCAGTTTAGGCCAGGGGGACTACGAGCAGTACTTC,CASSLGQGDYEQYF
-,once,TRBJ2-5,TRBV2,TGTGCCAGCAGTTCGCAGGGATTCCAAGAGACCCAGTACTTC,CASSSQGFQETQYF
-,once,TRBJ2-1,TRBV19,TGTGCCACAGTAAGGCGCGATGAGCAGTTCTTC,CATVRRDEQFF
-,-,TRBJ1-1,TRBV11-3,TGTGCCAGCAGCTTAGATTCGTACGGAGAAGCTTTCTTT,CASSLDSYGEAFF
-,-,TRBJ2-7,TRBV27,TGTGCCAGCAGTCCCCTGGGTAGCTTCGAGCAGTACTTC,CASSPLGSFEQYF
-,-,TRBJ2-2,TRBV5-1,TGCGCCAGCAGCGCGGGCGGGGAGCTGTTTTTT,CASSAGGELFF
-,-,TRBJ2-3,TRBV28,TGTGCCAGCCGGGGTGACTTCACAGATACGCAGTATTTT,CASRGDFTDTQYF
TRBD1,-,TRBJ1-4,TRBV7-9,TGTGCCAGCAGCTCCCTAGACAGGGATAATGAAAAACTGTTTTTT,CASSSLDRDNEKLFF
-,-,TRBJ2-7,TRBV5-1,TGCGCCAGCAGCCCCGGAGCTAACCCAGAGCAGTACTTC,CASSPGANPEQYF